Listed below are T cell receptor beta chains from one sample, sequenced in a study of blood T cell repertoires in COVID-19. TCRdb's table, derived via immunoSEQ multiplex PCR, lists solely in-frame clones and lacks some. Here the sample spans about 300,000 clones, 84% being singletons. Material: peripheral blood. The origin of the receptors is a human donor with COVID-19, enrolled during active disease. The donor label of this sample is uncertain. Both conserved end residues are part of each CDR3. The order of the fields is D gene, V gene, clone size, J gene, CDR3 protein, CDR3 DNA. A D gene is named only where the DNA matches it firmly. Only part of the rows carry a size: once, few, many, or a class if the clone is expanded.

>NA|TRBV21-1|NA|TRBJ2-7
CASSSRGEQYF
TGTGCCAGCAGCTCCCGGGGCGAGCAGTACTTC
>TRBD1|TRBV30|once|TRBJ2-1
CAWTTGTGAWDEQFF
TGTGCCTGGACCACCGGGACAGGGGCATGGGATGAGCAGTTCTTC
>NA|TRBV6-6|NA|TRBJ2-5
CASSQPGQETQYF
TGTGCCAGCAGCCAACCGGGCCAAGAGACCCAGTACTTC
>NA|TRBV16|NA|TRBJ2-1
CASSSNPAGNEQFF
TGTGCCAGCAGCTCCAACCCAGCGGGCAATGAGCAGTTCTTC
>NA|TRBV19|once|TRBJ2-7
CASSMVGGVSSEQYF
TGTGCCAGTAGTATGGTTGGCGGGGTCTCTTCCGAGCAGTACTTC
>NA|TRBV7-2|NA|TRBJ1-6
CASSSQGGGNSPLHF
TGTGCCAGCAGCTCGCAGGGAGGGGGTAATTCACCCCTCCACTTT
>TRBD1|TRBV7-8|NA|TRBJ1-2
CASSLVRTGGDGYTF
TGTGCCAGCAGCTTAGTAAGAACAGGGGGCGATGGCTACACCTTC
>TRBD2|TRBV2|NA|TRBJ2-7
CASSELRGSFEQYF
TGTGCCAGCAGTGAGTTGCGGGGGTCCTTCGAGCAGTACTTC
>NA|TRBV10-3|NA|TRBJ2-7
CAISDPPGRVYEQYF
TGTGCCATCAGTGACCCCCCTGGGCGGGTTTACGAGCAGTACTTC
>NA|TRBV27|NA|TRBJ1-5
CASSLYYQGNQPQHF
TGTGCCAGCAGTTTATACTATCAGGGTAATCAGCCCCAGCATTTT
>NA|TRBV2|NA|TRBJ1-5
CASSLLESRRPQHF
TGTGCCAGCAGCTTGCTTGAAAGCAGGCGGCCCCAGCATTTT
>NA|TRBV2|NA|TRBJ1-6
CASSEALRGTSNSPLHF
TGTGCCAGCAGTGAAGCGCTTCGGGGAACAAGCAATTCACCCCTCCACTTT
>TRBD2|TRBV19|NA|TRBJ2-7
CASSPSGLAGAHEQYF
TGTGCCAGTAGTCCCTCCGGGCTAGCGGGAGCCCACGAGCAGTACTTC
>TRBD2|TRBV18|NA|TRBJ2-1
CASSPERESGHEQFF
TGTGCCAGCTCACCTGAGCGGGAAAGCGGTCATGAGCAGTTCTTC
>TRBD2|TRBV9|NA|TRBJ2-5
CASSVAGAVETQYF
TGTGCCAGCAGTGTGGCGGGAGCCGTAGAGACCCAGTACTTC
>NA|TRBV2|NA|TRBJ1-2
CASSEAAGGGYGYTF
TGTGCCAGCAGTGAAGCTGCGGGGGGGGGATATGGCTACACCTTC
>NA|TRBV5-4|NA|TRBJ2-7
CASSLVGADEQYF
TGTGCCAGCAGCTTGGTTGGGGCAGACGAGCAGTACTTC
>NA|TRBV6-1|NA|TRBJ1-6
CASSEFSGLNSPLHF
TGTGCCAGCAGTGAATTTTCAGGGCTTAATTCACCCCTCCACTTT
>NA|TRBV7-6|NA|TRBJ2-2
CASSLNPPPGELFF
TGTGCCAGCAGCCTAAACCCACCCCCCGGGGAGCTGTTTTTT
>NA|TRBV6-2/TRBV6-3|NA|TRBJ1-1
CASSYSRGTEAFF
TGTGCCAGCAGTTACTCCCGGGGGACTGAAGCTTTCTTT
>NA|TRBV11-2|NA|TRBJ2-7
CASSPRLGYYEQYF
TGTGCCAGCAGCCCAAGACTAGGGTACTACGAGCAGTACTTC
>TRBD1|TRBV5-6|NA|TRBJ1-5
CASSLGQGISQQPQHF
TGTGCCAGCAGCTTGGGACAGGGAATTTCCCAGCAGCCCCAGCATTTT
>TRBD1|TRBV19|NA|TRBJ2-6
CATRDSSGANVLTF
TGTGCCACCAGGGACAGCTCTGGGGCCAACGTCCTGACTTTC
>NA|TRBV4-2|NA|TRBJ2-1
CASSQDQGGDKNEQFF
TGTGCCAGCAGCCAAGATCAAGGGGGGGATAAGAATGAGCAGTTCTTC
>NA|TRBV9|NA|TRBJ1-3
CASSLLDRSSGNTIYF
TGTGCCAGCAGCCTCTTAGACAGGAGCTCTGGAAACACCATATATTTT
>NA|TRBV11-2|once|TRBJ2-5
CASTGGPGQETQYF
TGTGCCAGCACCGGAGGCCCCGGGCAAGAGACCCAGTACTTC
>TRBD2|TRBV11-3|few|TRBJ2-1
CASSLERTSGSSYNEQFF
TGTGCCAGCAGCTTAGAACGGACTAGCGGGAGTTCCTACAATGAGCAGTTCTTC
>NA|TRBV7-7|NA|TRBJ2-3
CASSRTGGLSTDTQYF
TGTGCTAGCAGCCGGACCGGGGGACTGAGCACAGATACGCAGTATTTT
>TRBD2|TRBV28|NA|TRBJ2-5
CASRRTSGGQETQYF
TGTGCCAGCAGGCGGACTAGCGGAGGGCAAGAGACCCAGTACTTC
>NA|TRBV5-5|NA|TRBJ1-4
CASSLGGQPPSLFF
TGTGCCAGCAGCTTGGGCGGACAGCCTCCCTCTTTGTTTTTT
>TRBD1|TRBV11-2|once|TRBJ1-4
CASSSRAGGEKLFF
TGTGCCAGCAGCTCCCGCGCAGGGGGCGAAAAACTGTTTTTT
>TRBD2|TRBV29-1|NA|TRBJ2-1
CSAVVAGINEQFF
TGCAGCGCCGTGGTAGCGGGGATCAATGAGCAGTTCTTC
>NA|TRBV5-1|NA|TRBJ2-6
CASGPTGGSSGANVLTF
TGCGCCAGCGGGCCGACAGGAGGAAGCTCTGGGGCCAACGTCCTGACTTTC
>NA|TRBV11-2|NA|TRBJ1-6
CASTPTGYNSPLHF
TGTGCCAGCACCCCGACAGGTTATAATTCACCCCTCCACTTT
>NA|TRBV3-1/TRBV3-2|NA|TRBJ2-1
CASSQGPQGIYNEQFF
TGTGCCAGCAGCCAAGGCCCCCAGGGGATCTACAATGAGCAGTTCTTC
>TRBD1|TRBV6-5|NA|TRBJ1-4
CASSSTGTENEKLFF
TGTGCCAGCAGTTCCACCGGGACAGAAAATGAAAAACTGTTTTTT
>TRBD1|TRBV5-5|once|TRBJ1-5
CASRPGQGAGETQHF
TGTGCCAGCAGACCTGGACAGGGGGCGGGTGAGACCCAGCATTTT
>NA|TRBV5-5|NA|TRBJ1-1
CASSSLRGNTEAFF
TGTGCCAGCAGCTCCCTCAGGGGGAACACTGAAGCTTTCTTT
>TRBD2|TRBV15|NA|TRBJ2-1
CATSRGASGASSYNEQFF
TGTGCCACCAGCAGAGGGGCTAGCGGGGCTAGCTCCTACAATGAGCAGTTCTTC
>TRBD1|TRBV29-1|NA|TRBJ2-7
CSVDKGANEQYF
TGCAGCGTTGACAAGGGGGCGAACGAGCAGTACTTC
>TRBD1|TRBV5-1|NA|TRBJ2-3
CASSLDGQGYTQYF
TGCGCCAGCAGCTTGGATGGACAGGGGTATACGCAGTATTTT